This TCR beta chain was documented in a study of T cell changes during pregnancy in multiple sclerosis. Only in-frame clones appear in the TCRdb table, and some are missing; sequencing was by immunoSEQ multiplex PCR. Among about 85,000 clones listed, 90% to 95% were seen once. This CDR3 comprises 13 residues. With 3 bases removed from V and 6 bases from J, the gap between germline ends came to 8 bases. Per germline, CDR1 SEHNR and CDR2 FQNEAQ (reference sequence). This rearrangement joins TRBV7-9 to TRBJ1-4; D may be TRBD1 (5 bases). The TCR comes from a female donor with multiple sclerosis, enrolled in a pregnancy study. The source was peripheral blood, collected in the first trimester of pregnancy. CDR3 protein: CASSLWDYEKLFF. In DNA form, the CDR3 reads TGTGCCAGCAGCTTGTGGGACTATGAAAAACTGTTTTTT.